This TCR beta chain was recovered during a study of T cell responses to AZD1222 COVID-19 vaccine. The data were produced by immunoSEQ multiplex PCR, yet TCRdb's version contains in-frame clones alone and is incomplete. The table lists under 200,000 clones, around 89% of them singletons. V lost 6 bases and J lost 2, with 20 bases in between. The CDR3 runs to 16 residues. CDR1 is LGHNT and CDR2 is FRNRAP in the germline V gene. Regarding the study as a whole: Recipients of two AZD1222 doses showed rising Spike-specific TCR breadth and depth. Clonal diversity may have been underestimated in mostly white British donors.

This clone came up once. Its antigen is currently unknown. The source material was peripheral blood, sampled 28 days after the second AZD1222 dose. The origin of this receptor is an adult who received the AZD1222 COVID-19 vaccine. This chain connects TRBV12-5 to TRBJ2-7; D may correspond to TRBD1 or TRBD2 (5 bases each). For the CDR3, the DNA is TGTGCTAGTGGCCTCGGATCCGGGACGATCACCTACGAGCAGTACTTC. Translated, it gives CASGLGSGTITYEQYF.